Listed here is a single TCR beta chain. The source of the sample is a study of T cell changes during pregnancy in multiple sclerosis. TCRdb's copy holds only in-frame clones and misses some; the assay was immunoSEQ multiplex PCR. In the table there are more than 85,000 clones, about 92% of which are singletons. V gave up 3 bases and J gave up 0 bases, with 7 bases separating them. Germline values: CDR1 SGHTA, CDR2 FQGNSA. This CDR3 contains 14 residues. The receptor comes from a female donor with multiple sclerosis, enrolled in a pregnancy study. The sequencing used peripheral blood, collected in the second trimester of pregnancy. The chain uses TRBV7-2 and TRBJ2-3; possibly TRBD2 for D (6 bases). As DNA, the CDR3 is TGTGCCAGCAGCTTCGGGGGTAGCACAGATACGCAGTATTTT. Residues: CASSFGGSTDTQYF.